The 14 T cell receptor beta chains given below trace back to one sample, sequenced in a study of cytomegalovirus exposure and HLA in healthy donors. Primers for the PCR totalled 60 Vbeta and 13 Jbeta. This table comes from immunoSEQ multiplex PCR, and its TCRdb copy is limited to in-frame clones, with some not included. The table records 130,000 or so clones, about 61% of them present only once. The sample taken for sequencing was PBMCs. The receptors here all came from a woman aged 40 to 50 in good health and CMV-seronegative.

This clone was seen only a few times. The chain is built from TRBV7-2 and TRBJ2-6; 8 bases line up with TRBD2. Germline CDR1 SGHTA, CDR2 FQGNSA. This CDR3 has 16 residues. The V and J ends lost 5 bases and 5 bases, in that order; junction bases with no gene match: 8. CDR3 coding DNA: TGTGCCAGCAGCCCCGCGGGGGGACGGAGGGCCAACGTCCTGACTTTC. Protein: CASSPAGGRRANVLTF.

This chain joins TRBV13 and TRBJ1-2; D may be TRBD1 (5 bases). CDR3 length: 13 residues. Deletions cut 3 bases from V and 2 bases from J, with 7 bases between. CDR1 and CDR2 from the germline V gene are PRHDT and FYEKMQ (reference sequence). The CDR3: CASSFQGNYGYTF. CDR3 nucleotides: TGTGCCAGCAGCTTTCAGGGAAACTATGGCTACACCTTC. The whole variable domain, filled in from reference TRBV13 and TRBJ1-2, reads AAGVIQSPRHLIKEKRETATLKCYPIPRHDTVYWYQQGPGQDPQFLISFYEKMQSDKGSIPDRFSAQQFSDYHSELNMSSLELGDSALYFCASSFQGNYGYTFGSGTRLTVV.

This chain links TRBV9 with TRBJ1-2, with D perhaps matching TRBD1 (6 bases). Per germline, CDR1 SGDLS and CDR2 YYNGEE. The CDR3 loop spans 17 amino acids. Trimming pared 2 bases from V and 2 bases from J, leaving 19 bases between. The CDR3 nucleotides read TGTGCCAGCAGCGTGGGGAACAGGGAGGGGGACAACTATGGCTACACCTTC. Translation gives CASSVGNREGDNYGYTF. Together with reference TRBV9 and TRBJ1-2, the CDR3 gives the full variable domain: DSGVTQTPKHLITATGQRVTLRCSPRSGDLSVYWYQQSLDQGLQFLIQYYNGEERAKGNILERFSAQQFPDLHSELNLSSLELGDSALYFCASSVGNREGDNYGYTFGSGTRLTVV.

This chain joins TRBV27 and TRBJ2-7; 13 bases fit TRBD2. The CDR3 is 15 residues long. J was trimmed by 5 bases and V by 6 bases; bases with no gene match: 7. Germline CDR1 MNHEY, CDR2 SMNVEV (reference sequence). The CDR3 DNA reads TGTGCCAGCAGGAGACTAGCGGGGGGCAGCCACGAGCAGTACTTC. The encoded protein is CASRRLAGGSHEQYF.

The table lists this clone with a few counts. This sequence joins TRBV4-1 and TRBJ1-2, with D possibly being TRBD1 (6 bases). Trimming took off 4 bases at V and 0 bases at J, with 18 bases between the two ends. Germline values: CDR1 MGHRA, CDR2 YSYEKL. The CDR3 has 17 amino acids. The CDR3 nucleotides are TGCGCCAGCAGCCTAACAAATCCGGACAGCGCTAACTATGGCTACACCTTC. It encodes CASSLTNPDSANYGYTF.

The V and J genes are TRBV30 and TRBJ1-1; D remains ambiguous. CDR3 length: 13 amino acids. Germline assignment: CDR1 GTSNPN and CDR2 SVGIG (reference sequence). Trimming pared 3 bases from V and 3 bases from J, leaving 11 bases between. CDR3 protein: CAWSGGRYTEAFF. In DNA form, the CDR3 reads TGTGCCTGGAGCGGAGGTCGGTACACTGAAGCTTTCTTT.

V is TRBV5-4 and J is TRBJ2-1; 8 positions match TRBD1. Germline assignment: CDR1 SGHNT and CDR2 YYREEE (reference sequence). The CDR3 extends over 15 amino acids. Losses at the gene ends were 0 bases for V and 3 bases for J; bases not matched to a gene: 2. CDR3 amino acids: CASSLEGQVYNEQFF. In nucleotides, the CDR3 is TGTGCCAGCAGCTTGGAGGGACAGGTCTACAATGAGCAGTTCTTC.

The rearrangement links TRBV7-2 to TRBJ1-6; 8 nucleotides agree with TRBD1. CDR1 is SGHTA, CDR2 FQGNSA, per germline. The CDR3 contains 15 residues. V shed 5 bases, J shed 10 bases, and the junction held 10 bases outside the gene matches. The CDR3 DNA sequence: TGTGCCAGCAGCCGTAGGGCAGACAGGGGATCACCCCTCCACTTT. This codes for CASSRRADRGSPLHF.

This sequence joins TRBV11-2 and TRBJ1-2, with D maybe TRBD1 (5 bases). CDR3 length: 12 residues. CDR1 and CDR2 from the germline V gene are SGHAT and FQNNGV. V was clipped by 6 bases and J by 7 bases, with 12 bases between them. CDR3 protein: CASSRGSPGYTF. For the CDR3, the DNA is TGTGCCAGCAGTCGGGGGTCTCCTGGCTACACCTTC. Full variable domain (missing parts from reference TRBV11-2 and TRBJ1-2): EAGVAQSPRYKIIEKRQSVAFWCNPISGHATLYWYQQILGQGPKLLIQFQNNGVVDDSQLPKDRFSAERLKGVDSTLKIQPAKLEDSAVYLCASSRGSPGYTFGSGTRLTVV.

The chain recombines TRBV4-3 with TRBJ1-6; 9 bases agree with TRBD1. J gave up 8 bases and V 3 bases, and 5 bases lay outside the gene matches. This CDR3 comprises 15 residues. The V gene's germline CDR1 is LGHNA and CDR2 YSLEER. DNA for the CDR3: TGCGCCAGCAGCCAGGATAGACAGGGGGATTCACCCCTCCACTTT. Translated: CASSQDRQGDSPLHF.

The rearrangement joins TRBV19 to TRBJ2-5, with 7 bases fitting TRBD2. The germline CDR1 and CDR2 sequences are LNHDA and SQIVND (reference sequence). J gave up 5 bases and V 5 bases, and 5 bases lay outside the gene matches. The length of the CDR3 is 13 residues. Written as DNA, the CDR3 is TGTGCCAGTAGTCTGAGCGGGGCCGAGACCCAGTACTTC. It encodes CASSLSGAETQYF.

The chain couples TRBV11-2 to TRBJ2-7; D gene ambiguous. The CDR3 length is 14 residues. The V end lost 1 base, the J end lost 2 bases, and 9 bases lay between the germline ends. CDR1 and CDR2 from the germline V gene are SGHAT and FQNNGV. The CDR3 DNA reads TGTGCCAGCAGCTTAGCGATGGGCCCCTACGAGCAGTACTTC. It yields the protein CASSLAMGPYEQYF.

J is TRBJ1-4 and V is TRBV9; perhaps TRBD1 as D (5 bases). The germline gives CDR1 SGDLS, CDR2 YYNGEE. V dropped 2 bases and J dropped 4 bases, with 15 bases sitting between them. The CDR3 sequence is 16 residues long. CDR3 DNA sequence: TGTGCCAGCAGCGTCGGAAGCGGGACCCTTAATGAAAAACTGTTTTTT. Protein sequence: CASSVGSGTLNEKLFF.

This rearrangement joins TRBV2 to TRBJ2-7; D remains ambiguous. This CDR3 spans 15 amino acids. V lost 2 bases and J 5 bases, leaving 16 bases between the germline ends. Germline CDR1 is SNHLY and CDR2 is FYNNEI. CDR3 amino acids: CASSEYRYRVNEQYF. In DNA form, the CDR3 reads TGTGCCAGCAGTGAATATCGGTATCGGGTGAACGAGCAGTACTTC.